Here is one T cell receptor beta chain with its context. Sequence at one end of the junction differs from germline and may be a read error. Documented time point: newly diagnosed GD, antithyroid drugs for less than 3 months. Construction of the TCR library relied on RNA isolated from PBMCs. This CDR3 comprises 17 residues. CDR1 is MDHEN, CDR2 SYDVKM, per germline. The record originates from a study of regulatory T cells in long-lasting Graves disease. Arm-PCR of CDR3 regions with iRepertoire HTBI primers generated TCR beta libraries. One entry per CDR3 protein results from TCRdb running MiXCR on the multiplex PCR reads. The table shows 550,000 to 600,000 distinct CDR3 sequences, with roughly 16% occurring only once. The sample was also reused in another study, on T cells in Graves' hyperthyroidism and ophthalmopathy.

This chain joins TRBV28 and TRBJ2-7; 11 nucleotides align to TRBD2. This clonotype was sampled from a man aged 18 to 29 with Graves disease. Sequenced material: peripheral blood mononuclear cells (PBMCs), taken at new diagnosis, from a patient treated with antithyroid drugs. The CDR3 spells CASSPIGTSGSSYEQHF. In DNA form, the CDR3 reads TGTGCCAGCAGCCCGATCGGAACTAGCGGGAGTTCCTACGAGCAGCACTTC.